One sample yielded the 24 T cell receptor beta chains listed below, sequenced in a study of blood T cell repertoires in COVID-19. Profiling relied on immunoSEQ multiplex PCR, and the TCRdb table lists in-frame clones only, not all of them. The sample records about 270,000 clones, 88% being singletons. Sequencing was carried out using PBMCs or T cells enriched from blood (not recorded which). The receptors originated from a woman in her twenties or thirties who had recovered from COVID-19.

The rearrangement joins TRBV12-3 or TRBV12-4 to TRBJ2-5; weak D call: TRBD2 (5 bases). CDR3 length equals 13 residues. V lost 6 bases and J lost 5, with 13 bases in between. This chain's CDR3 is CASRRESGETQYF. DNA of the CDR3: TGTGCCAGCAGAAGGGAATCGGGGGAGACCCAGTACTTC.

The chain has TRBV16 and TRBJ2-7; D may be TRBD2 (5 bases). CDR1 is KGHSY and CDR2 is FQNENV in the germline V gene. The CDR3 extends over 13 amino acids. The V end lost 4 bases, the J end lost 7 bases, and 14 bases lay between the germline ends. The CDR3 DNA reads as TGTGCCAGCAGCCCCGCCGGGATGGGGGAGCAGTACTTC. Translated, it gives CASSPAGMGEQYF.

The chain joins TRBV28 to TRBJ2-7, with D possibly TRBD1 on 6 matching bases. Per the germline V gene, CDR1 is MDHEN and CDR2 is SYDVKM. CDR3 length: 15 residues. The V gene lost 5 bases and the J gene lost 3 bases, with 17 bases spanning the gap. CDR3 in DNA: TGTGCCAGCAGTGACAACAGGGAAGCGGACTACGAGCAGTACTTC. The encoded protein is CASSDNREADYEQYF. Supplemented by reference TRBV28 and TRBJ2-7, the full variable domain reads DVKVTQSSRYLVKRTGEKVFLECVQDMDHENMFWYRQDPGLGLRLIYFSYDVKMKEKGDIPEGYSVSREKKERFSLILESASTNQTSMYLCASSDNREADYEQYFGPGTRLTVT.

The chain employs TRBV28 and TRBJ1-6; D possibly corresponds to TRBD1 (5 bases). Trimming left V 6 bases short and J 6 bases short, with 9 bases between. Germline CDR1 MDHEN, CDR2 SYDVKM. The CDR3 spans 13 residues. The CDR3 sequence is CASRQDLNSPLHF. In DNA, the CDR3 is TGTGCCAGCAGACAGGACCTTAATTCACCCCTCCACTTT.

The chain combines TRBV7-2 with TRBJ1-3, with TRBD1 matching 9 bases. The CDR3 is 16 amino acids. After removal of 8 bases from V and 2 bases from J, the junction contained 10 bases not matched to a gene. In germline, CDR1 is SGHTA, CDR2 FQGNSA. CDR3 nucleotides: TGTGCCAGCGCCCAACAGGGGGCCTCGGCTGGAAACACCATATATTTT. Amino acids: CASAQQGASAGNTIYF.

The chain couples TRBV9 to TRBJ2-7, with D perhaps TRBD2 (5 bases). The CDR3 has 14 residues. Germline V lookup: CDR1 SGDLS, CDR2 YYNGEE. V shed 2 bases and J shed 2 bases, with 11 bases lying between them. DNA of the CDR3: TGTGCCAGCAGCGTCGAACTAGTACCCTACGAGCAGTACTTC. Its translation is CASSVELVPYEQYF.

The rearrangement uses TRBV2 and TRBJ2-3; D ambiguous. The CDR3 extends over 15 amino acids. In germline, CDR1 is SNHLY, CDR2 FYNNEI. With 3 bases removed from V and 0 bases from J, the gap between germline ends came to 10 bases. DNA for the CDR3: TGTGCCAGCAGTGACGTGGGCCATAGCACAGATACGCAGTATTTT. Protein: CASSDVGHSTDTQYF.

The rearrangement joins TRBV18 to TRBJ2-5; the match to TRBD2 covers 12 bases. Unmatched junction bases numbered 7, after V lost 6 bases and J lost 5 bases. The CDR3 extends over 15 amino acids. In germline, CDR1 is KGHSH, CDR2 LQKENI. CDR3 coding DNA: TGTGCCAGCTCGTTGACTAGCGGGAGTATGGAGACCCAGTACTTC. This sequence encodes CASSLTSGSMETQYF.

V is TRBV12-5 and J is TRBJ1-3, with 7 bases identical to TRBD1. Germline trimming cut 0 bases from V and 11 bases from J; bases unmatched to any gene: 16. CDR3 size: 17 residues. Germline V CDR1 and CDR2: LGHNT, FRNRAP. CDR3 residues: CASGLVRGTAGTQAIYF. The CDR3 coding sequence is TGTGCTAGTGGTTTGGTAAGGGGGACAGCTGGAACTCAGGCCATATATTTT.

The chain is built from TRBV6-5 and TRBJ2-1, with 11 nucleotides matching TRBD2. The trim removed 3 bases at V and 8 bases at J, leaving 9 bases unmatched. Germline V lookup: CDR1 MNHEY, CDR2 SVGAGI. This CDR3 has 16 residues. CDR3: CASSYKRTSGSDEQFF. The CDR3 region has the DNA TGTGCCAGCAGTTATAAACGTACTAGCGGGAGTGATGAGCAGTTCTTC.

This clone has only one observation. V usage is TRBV7-2 and J usage is TRBJ1-2; maybe TRBD1 (5 bases). Germline CDR1 and CDR2: SGHTA and FQGNSA. The CDR3 covers 15 residues. The V and J ends lost 5 bases and 2 bases respectively, with 15 bases between them. The CDR3 loop is CASSPQEGPNYGYTF. The CDR3, as DNA: TGTGCCAGCAGCCCGCAGGAGGGGCCCAACTATGGCTACACCTTC.

The chain uses TRBV19 and TRBJ2-1; 9 bases align to TRBD2. Unmatched junction bases numbered 14, after V lost 10 bases and J lost 4 bases. Germline-derived CDR1 and CDR2 are LNHDA and SQIVND (reference sequence). This CDR3 comprises 16 residues. CDR3 nucleotides: TGTGCCACTGGCGGGGCGGGAGGGATGGATTACAATGAGCAGTTCTTC. Protein sequence: CATGGAGGMDYNEQFF. Full variable domain (missing parts from reference TRBV19 and TRBJ2-1): DGGITQSPKYLFRKEGQNVTLSCEQNLNHDAMYWYRQDPGQGLRLIYYSQIVNDFQKGDIAEGYSVSREKKESFPLTVTSAQKNPTAFYLCATGGAGGMDYNEQFFGPGTRLTVL.

This chain uses TRBV27 with TRBJ1-5, with 10 positions matching TRBD1. CDR1 is MNHEY, CDR2 SMNVEV, per germline (reference sequence). Losses at the gene ends were 7 bases for V and 6 bases for J; bases not matched to a gene: 12. CDR3 length equals 16 residues. The CDR3 is CASKPLGTGDIQPQHF. As DNA, the CDR3 is TGTGCCAGCAAACCCCTAGGGACAGGGGATATTCAGCCCCAGCATTTT.

This chain connects TRBV14 to TRBJ2-7; possibly TRBD1 for D (6 bases). V dropped 0 bases and J dropped 9 bases, with 12 bases sitting between them. Germline V lookup: CDR1 SGHDN, CDR2 FVKESK. The CDR3 totals 13 residues. The CDR3 DNA sequence: TGTGCCAGCAGCCAAGATCGAGGGGGTGGGCAGTACTTC. This sequence encodes CASSQDRGGGQYF.

V is TRBV10-3 and J is TRBJ2-5; the match to TRBD2 covers 14 bases. Germline V lookup: CDR1 ENHRY, CDR2 SYGVKD. The ends lost 6 bases at V and 4 bases at J; junction bases unmatched: 4. The CDR3 has 15 residues. The CDR3 loop reads CAIRGLAGVGETQYF. The CDR3 DNA reads as TGTGCCATCAGGGGACTAGCGGGAGTAGGAGAGACCCAGTACTTC.

The V call is TRBV9, the J call TRBJ2-3, with TRBD1 as a possible D gene (6 bases). There are 15 residues in the CDR3. The V gene's germline CDR1 is SGDLS and CDR2 YYNGEE. With 4 bases removed from V and 1 base from J, the gap between germline ends came to 13 bases. In DNA, the CDR3 is TGTGCCAGCAGCCTCCCCCAGGGGCGCACAGATACGCAGTATTTT. It yields the protein CASSLPQGRTDTQYF.

The rearrangement links TRBV15 to TRBJ1-2, with D possibly being TRBD1 (5 bases). CDR3 length equals 19 residues. Germline V gene sequence: CDR1 LNHNV, CDR2 YYDKDF (reference sequence). Trimming shortened V by 0 bases and J by 5 bases, and 25 bases separated the two germline ends. Written as DNA, the CDR3 is TGTGCCACCAGCAGAGATAACAGCGACGCTCGTCCGGGGGGATATGGCTACACCTTC. It yields the protein CATSRDNSDARPGGYGYTF.

The rearrangement uses TRBV5-6 and TRBJ1-6; TRBD1 matches at 7 bases. Germline CDR1 SGHDT, CDR2 YYEEEE. The CDR3 runs 16 residues. J lost 0 bases, V lost 3 bases, and 3 bases had no gene match. CDR3 in amino acids: CASSSTGPSYNSPLHF. CDR3 nucleotides: TGTGCCAGCAGCTCGACAGGGCCCTCCTATAATTCACCCCTCCACTTT.

The V gene is TRBV10-3, the J gene TRBJ2-5; TRBD1 agrees at 8 bases. After removal of 3 bases from V and 5 bases from J, the junction contained 5 bases not matched to a gene. The CDR3 has 14 residues. Germline values: CDR1 ENHRY, CDR2 SYGVKD. This chain's CDR3 is CAISDSRGRETQYF. CDR3 DNA: TGTGCCATCAGTGACTCCAGGGGGCGGGAGACCCAGTACTTC.

The chain combines TRBV2 with TRBJ2-2; 8 bases fit TRBD2. CDR3 length: 16 amino acids. V was pared by 7 bases and J by 1 base, with 8 bases of the junction left unmatched. Germline V gene data show CDR1 as SNHLY and CDR2 as FYNNEI. The CDR3 nucleotides read TGTGCCAGCACCGAATCCGGGGGGGTGAACACCGGGGAGCTGTTTTTT. Its translation: CASTESGGVNTGELFF.

This chain uses TRBV15 with TRBJ2-1, with 7 nucleotides matching TRBD1. The germline V gene has CDR1 LNHNV and CDR2 YYDKDF (reference sequence). This CDR3 has 14 amino acids. Trimming took 6 bases from V and 4 from J; bases not matched to a gene: 6. DNA of the CDR3: TGTGCCACCAGAAAGGGGGACAGTTACAATGAGCAGTTCTTC. It translates to CATRKGDSYNEQFF.

This chain joins TRBV5-1 and TRBJ2-5; 7 bases fit TRBD2. Unmatched junction bases numbered 14, after V lost 1 base and J lost 5 bases. The CDR3 is 17 residues long. CDR1 is SGHRS and CDR2 is YFSETQ in the germline V gene. The CDR3 sequence is CASSLYDLAEWEETQYF. The CDR3 DNA reads TGCGCCAGCAGCTTGTATGATCTAGCGGAGTGGGAGGAGACCCAGTACTTC.

The genes are TRBV19 and TRBJ2-7; D gene unclear. Between the trimmed V and J ends, which lost 1 base and 2 bases, there was a span of 12 bases. The length of the CDR3 is 15 residues. Germline assignment: CDR1 LNHDA and CDR2 SQIVND (reference sequence). The CDR3 loop is CASSIAPSGPYEQYF. The CDR3 nucleotides are TGTGCCAGTAGTATAGCTCCGTCAGGCCCCTACGAGCAGTACTTC. Looking up the rest from reference TRBV19 and TRBJ2-7 gives the full variable domain: DGGITQSPKYLFRKEGQNVTLSCEQNLNHDAMYWYRQDPGQGLRLIYYSQIVNDFQKGDIAEGYSVSREKKESFPLTVTSAQKNPTAFYLCASSIAPSGPYEQYFGPGTRLTVT.

The V and J genes are TRBV27 and TRBJ2-1; 7 bases line up with TRBD2. The CDR3 consists of 17 residues. In germline, CDR1 is MNHEY, CDR2 SMNVEV (reference sequence). Losses at the gene ends were 5 bases for V and 1 base for J; bases not matched to a gene: 11. The CDR3, as DNA: TGTGCCAGCAGTCCCTCCCCGGGACTAAAGTCCTACAATGAGCAGTTCTTC. It codes for CASSPSPGLKSYNEQFF.